This T cell receptor (beta chain) was identified in a study of T cells after posttransplantation cyclophosphamide. This clone came up many times. The antigen is undetermined. Sequenced by immunoSEQ multiplex PCR; TCRdb stores in-frame clones only, minus some. In total the sample includes 20,000 to 30,000 clones, none of them seen once. Study results and caveats: TRB clonality was highly associated with recipient CMV seropositivity and reactivation. Blood and skin or GI T cell repertoires showed limited TRB overlap. Later blood repertoires were often dominated by clones from the donor CD8+ memory compartment.

Peripheral blood was collected from the related graft donor on the marrow donation day. This CDR3 is 16 amino acids long. Trimming took 3 bases from V and 8 from J; bases not matched to a gene: 10. Germline values: CDR1 ENHRY, CDR2 SYGVKD. The chain is built from TRBV10-3 and TRBJ1-3; 10 bases line up with TRBD1. Sequencing was performed on PBMCs. This receptor was taken from a woman between 50 and 59 years old in good health, CMV-negative, and a related stem cell transplant donor. As DNA, the CDR3 is TGTGCCATCAGTGATCCGGGACAGGGGTCGGTTGACACCATATATTTT. Its translation: CAISDPGQGSVDTIYF.